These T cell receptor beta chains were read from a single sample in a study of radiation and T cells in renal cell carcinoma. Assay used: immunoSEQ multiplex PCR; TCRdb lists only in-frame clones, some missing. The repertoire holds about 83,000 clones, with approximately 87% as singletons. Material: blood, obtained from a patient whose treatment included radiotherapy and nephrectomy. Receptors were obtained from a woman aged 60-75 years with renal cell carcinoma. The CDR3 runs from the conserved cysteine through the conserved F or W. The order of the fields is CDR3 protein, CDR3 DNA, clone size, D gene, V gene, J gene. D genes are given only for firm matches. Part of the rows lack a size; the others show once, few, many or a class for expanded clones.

CASSFTQGVDYTF	TGCGCCAGCAGCTTCACACAGGGGGTCGACTACACCTTC	.	TRBD1	TRBV5-1	TRBJ1-2
CASSQDGVGNQPQHF	TGCGCCAGCAGCCAAGATGGGGTGGGCAATCAGCCCCAGCATTTT	.	.	TRBV4-1	TRBJ1-5
CASSQDLGQRNTEAFF	TGTGCCAGCAGCCAAGATCTGGGACAGAGGAACACTGAAGCTTTCTTT	.	TRBD1	TRBV4-2	TRBJ1-1
CASSLQTGAYEQYF	TGCGCCAGCAGCTTACAGACAGGCGCCTACGAGCAGTACTTC	.	.	TRBV5-1	TRBJ2-7
CASSQGISEGKLFF	TGCGCCAGCAGCCAAGGCATCTCCGAGGGAAAGCTGTTTTTT	.	.	TRBV4-1	TRBJ2-2
CASSPPGAGGGEQYF	TGTGCCAGCAGCCCCCCGGGGGCAGGGGGAGGCGAGCAGTACTTC	.	.	TRBV27	TRBJ2-7
CASSLMGFNQKLFF	TGTGCCAGCAGCTTAATGGGATTTAATCAAAAACTGTTTTTT	.	.	TRBV7-2	TRBJ1-4
CASSYKGYEQYF	TGTGCCAGCAGTTACAAAGGGTACGAGCAGTACTTC	.	.	TRBV6-5	TRBJ2-7
CSVAKGTVEVGTQYF	TGCAGCGTTGCTAAAGGGACGGTAGAGGTTGGGACCCAGTACTTC	.	.	TRBV29-1	TRBJ2-5
CASRMGFGGTDTQYF	TGTGCCAGCAGAATGGGGTTCGGGGGGACAGATACGCAGTATTTT	.	TRBD2	TRBV6-5	TRBJ2-3
CSSRDSSYEQYF	TGCAGCTCTCGGGACAGCTCCTACGAGCAGTACTTC	.	TRBD1	TRBV29-1	TRBJ2-7
CSVPVTGANTGELFF	TGCAGCGTTCCTGTGACAGGCGCGAACACCGGGGAGCTGTTTTTT	.	.	TRBV29-1	TRBJ2-2
CASSKEVWTGNTEAFF	TGTGCCAGCAGCAAAGAGGTGTGGACTGGGAACACTGAAGCTTTCTTT	few	.	TRBV21-1	TRBJ1-1